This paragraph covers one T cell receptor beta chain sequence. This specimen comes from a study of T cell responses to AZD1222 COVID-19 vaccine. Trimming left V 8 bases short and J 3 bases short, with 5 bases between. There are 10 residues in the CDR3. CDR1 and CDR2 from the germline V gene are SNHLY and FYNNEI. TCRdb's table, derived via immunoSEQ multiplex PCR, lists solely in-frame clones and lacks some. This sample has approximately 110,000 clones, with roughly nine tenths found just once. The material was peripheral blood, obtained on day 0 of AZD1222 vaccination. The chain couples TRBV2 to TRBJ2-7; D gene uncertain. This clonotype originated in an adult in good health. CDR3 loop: CASAVYEQYF. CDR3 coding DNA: TGTGCCAGCGCAGTCTACGAGCAGTACTTC. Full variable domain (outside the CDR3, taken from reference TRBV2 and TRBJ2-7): EPEVTQTPSHQVTQMGQEVILRCVPISNHLYFYWYRQILGQKVEFLVSFYNNEISEKSEIFDDQFSVERPDGSNFTLKIRSTKLEDSAMYFCASAVYEQYFGPGTRLTVT.